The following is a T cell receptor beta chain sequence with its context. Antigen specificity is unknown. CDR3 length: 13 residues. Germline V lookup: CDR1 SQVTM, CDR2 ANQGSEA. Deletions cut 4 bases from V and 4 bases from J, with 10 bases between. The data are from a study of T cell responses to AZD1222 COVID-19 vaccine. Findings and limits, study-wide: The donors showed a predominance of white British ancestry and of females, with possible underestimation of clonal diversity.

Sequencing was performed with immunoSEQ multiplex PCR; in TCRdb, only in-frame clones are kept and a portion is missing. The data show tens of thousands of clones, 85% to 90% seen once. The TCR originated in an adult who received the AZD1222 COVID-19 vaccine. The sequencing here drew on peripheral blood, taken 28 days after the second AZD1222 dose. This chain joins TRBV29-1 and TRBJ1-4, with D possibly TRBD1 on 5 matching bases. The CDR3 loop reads CSVAGGVNEKLFF. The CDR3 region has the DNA TGCAGCGTTGCGGGGGGGGTTAATGAAAAACTGTTTTTT.